This T cell receptor (beta chain) was identified during a study of T cell responses to AZD1222 COVID-19 vaccine. Regarding this clone: Its antigen is unknown.

Study-level points and caveats: CD4 TCRs associated with vaccination spanned spike, dominating at 160-218 and 743-854.

CDR3 length: 17 residues. V dropped 5 bases and J dropped 1; count of bases not matched to a gene: 10. CDR1 is PRHDT and CDR2 is FYEKMQ in the germline V gene (reference sequence). Assay used: immunoSEQ multiplex PCR; TCRdb lists only in-frame clones, some missing. Among some 170,000 clones listed, approximately 90% were seen once. The sequence was collected from an adult who received the AZD1222 COVID-19 vaccine. The chain is built from TRBV13 and TRBJ2-1; 8 bases map to TRBD1. Sample: peripheral blood, taken 28 days after the second AZD1222 dose. Here the CDR3 reads CASSTNQGAGSYNEQFF. CDR3 in DNA: TGTGCCAGCAGCACTAACCAGGGGGCGGGATCCTACAATGAGCAGTTCTTC.